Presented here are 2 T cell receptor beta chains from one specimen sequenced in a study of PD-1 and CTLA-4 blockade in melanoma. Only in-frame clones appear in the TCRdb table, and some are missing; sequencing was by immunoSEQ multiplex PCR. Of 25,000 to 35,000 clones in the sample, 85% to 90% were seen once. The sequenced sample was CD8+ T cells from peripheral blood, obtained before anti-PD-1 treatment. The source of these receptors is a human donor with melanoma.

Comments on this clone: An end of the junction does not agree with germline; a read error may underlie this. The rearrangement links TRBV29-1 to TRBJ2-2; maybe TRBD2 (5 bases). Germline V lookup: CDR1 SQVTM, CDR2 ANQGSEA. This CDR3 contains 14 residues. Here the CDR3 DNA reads TGCAGCGTTGGATGGACTGGGAACAGCGGGGAGCTGTTTTTT. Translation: CSVGWTGNSGELFF.

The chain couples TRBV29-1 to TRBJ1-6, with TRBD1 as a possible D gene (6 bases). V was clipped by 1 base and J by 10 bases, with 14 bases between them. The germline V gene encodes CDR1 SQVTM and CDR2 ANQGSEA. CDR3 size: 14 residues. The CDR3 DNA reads TGCAGCGTTGAAGTGGGGGCTAGGGGGTCACCCCTCCACTTT. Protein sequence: CSVEVGARGSPLHF.